The clone carrying this T cell receptor (beta chain) was seen many times. Its antigen is not identified. The V end lost 6 bases, the J end lost 3 bases, and 9 bases lay between the germline ends. The V gene's germline CDR1 is SGHVS and CDR2 FQNEAQ. This CDR3 has 12 amino acids. These data originate in a study of Graves' ophthalmopathy and Graves' hyperthyroidism. General study findings and limits: Blood also harbored most expanded thyroid clonotypes above 0.001 frequency. Ophthalmopathy progression was predicted with under 71% sensitivity and about 72% specificity.

Beta-chain TCR CDR3 regions were amplified from RNA transcripts. Second-round multiplex PCR came after a first-round RT-PCR that employed HTBI primers. TCRdb redid the calling of the multiplex PCR reads with MiXCR, one entry per CDR3 protein. The sample has hundreds of thousands of distinct CDR3 sequences, about two fifths seen once. Moderately to severely active ophthalmopathy under 3 months, CAS at least 3, NOSPECS at least 4. PBMCs were density-gradient isolated from roughly 10 ml fresh blood. The chain employs TRBV7-8 and TRBJ2-7; possibly TRBD2 for D (6 bases). The sequenced sample was peripheral blood. This receptor was taken from an adult man with Graves' ophthalmopathy. As DNA, the CDR3 is TGTGCCAGCAGTATCGGGAGCTACGAGCAGTACTTC. Amino acids: CASSIGSYEQYF.